This T cell receptor (beta chain) emerged from a study of T cell responses to AZD1222 COVID-19 vaccine. Generated by immunoSEQ multiplex PCR, the TCRdb table keeps only in-frame clones and is missing some. Of approximately 130,000 clones listed, around 90% are singletons. V was pared by 5 bases and J by 6 bases, with 10 bases between. This CDR3 spans 12 amino acids. Germline loops: CDR1 MNHEY, CDR2 SVGAGI. The starting material was peripheral blood, obtained 28 days after the second AZD1222 dose. This chain uses TRBV6-5 with TRBJ1-2, with D possibly TRBD1 on 6 matching bases. The clonotype was recovered from an adult who received the AZD1222 COVID-19 vaccine. The CDR3 loop reads CASSPRQDGYTF. The CDR3 coding sequence is TGTGCCAGCAGTCCGCGACAGGATGGCTACACCTTC.